The present entry profiles one TCR beta chain with its context. Its matching antigen is unknown. The sample contains more than one DNA sequence encoding this CDR3. Profiling relied on immunoSEQ multiplex PCR, and the TCRdb table lists in-frame clones only, not all of them. The sample yields 2 million to 2.5 million clones, roughly 93% seen once. This entry belongs to a study of shared clonotypes between healthy human individuals. On the study more broadly: Three CD4 naive, three CD4 memory, two CD8 naive and one CD8 memory plate were used per donor.

A CD45RA+ naive subset and a CD45RA-negative memory subset were split from CD4+ cells. Notes on the study in general: Sequencing depth was a factor that was expected to affect clonotype sharing among donors.

The CDR3 is made up of 13 amino acids. In germline, CDR1 is SGHTA, CDR2 FQGTGA. Trimming left V 0 bases short and J 3 bases short, with 5 bases between. The sample taken for sequencing was naive CD4+ T cells from PBMCs. Subset specified: CD45RA+ positively selected. This receptor was identified in a man younger than 35 in good health. Some clones in this sample may be carry-over from other donors' samples. The rearrangement joins TRBV7-3 to TRBJ1-1; D gene ambiguous. CDR3 DNA sequence: TGTGCCAGCAGCTTAACGTCAGACACTGAAGCTTTCTTT. It codes for CASSLTSDTEAFF.